The 8 T cell receptor beta chains listed next were all sequenced from one sample in a study of shared clonotypes between healthy human individuals (dated by TCRdb to the early 2020s). The method behind the library was the immunoSEQ multiplex PCR assay. Held by TCRdb, this immuneACCESS table contains in-frame sequences only and omits some clones. Under half of the omission traces to an unresolved V gene where checked; the cause of the rest is unknown. In this sample the table shows about 2.4 million clones, approximately 94% of which occur a single time. The leading ten clones occupy approximately 0.37% of the sample. Sequenced material: naive CD4+ T cells from PBMCs. In light of the paper, this sample's cell subset or site label describes: CD45RA+ positively selected. Receptor source: a man younger than 35 in good health. Some clones in this sample may be carry-over from other donors' samples.

This clone was seen a few times. Other DNA sequences of this sample code for an identical CDR3. The chain is built from TRBV5-1 and TRBJ1-1; D may be TRBD1 (5 bases). The germline V gene has CDR1 SGHRS and CDR2 YFSETQ. V gave up 3 bases and J gave up 2 bases, with 11 bases separating them. The CDR3 runs 14 residues. CDR3: CASSWGTGNTEAFF. The CDR3 DNA reads TGCGCCAGCAGCTGGGGGACGGGAAACACTGAAGCTTTCTTT.

The chain has TRBV5-1 and TRBJ2-7, with 7 bases aligning to TRBD1. Germline assignment: CDR1 SGHRS and CDR2 YFSETQ. The V segment lost 4 bases and the J segment 6 bases; nucleotides outside the gene matches: 10. This CDR3 comprises 14 residues. The CDR3 DNA reads as TGCGCCAGCAGCGACGTACAGGGGTCGAGCGAGCAGTACTTC. As protein: CASSDVQGSSEQYF.

This chain connects TRBV5-1 to TRBJ2-1, with D tentatively TRBD1 or TRBD2 (6 bases each). CDR1 SGHRS and CDR2 YFSETQ come from the germline V gene. The CDR3 consists of 18 residues. V was cut by 4 bases and J by 7 bases, with 27 bases left in between. CDR3 sequence: CASSLGGLGPFGANEQFF. The CDR3 bases are TGCGCCAGCAGCCTCGGGGGCCTAGGGCCTTTCGGGGCTAATGAGCAGTTCTTC.

The chain joins TRBV7-9 to TRBJ2-6, with 9 nucleotides matching TRBD1. The length of the CDR3 is 18 residues. Germline V gene sequence: CDR1 SEHNR, CDR2 FQNEAQ (reference sequence). The V gene end was trimmed by 4 bases and the J gene end by 0 bases; junction bases not matched to a gene: 7. The CDR3 DNA is TGTGCCAGCAGCTCCCGGGACAGGGAACCCTCTGGGGCCAACGTCCTGACTTTC. Protein sequence: CASSSRDREPSGANVLTF.

The chain uses TRBV14 and TRBJ2-1, with unresolved D. CDR1 is SGHDN and CDR2 is FVKESK in the germline V gene. Deletions cut 4 bases from V and 0 bases from J, with 16 bases between. The CDR3 spans 17 residues. CDR3 protein: CASSPGPRLASYNEQFF. CDR3 DNA sequence: TGTGCCAGCAGCCCCGGTCCCCGCCTGGCCTCCTACAATGAGCAGTTCTTC. The complete variable domain, with remaining parts taken from reference TRBV14 and TRBJ2-1, reads EAGVTQFPSHSVIEKGQTVTLRCDPISGHDNLYWYRRVMGKEIKFLLHFVKESKQDESGMPNNRFLAERTGGTYSTLKVQPAELEDSGVYFCASSPGPRLASYNEQFFGPGTRLTVL.

The table lists this clone with a count of one. The V call is TRBV27, the J call TRBJ2-4; 10 bases match TRBD2. This CDR3 is 15 amino acids long. Looked up from germline, CDR1 is MNHEY and CDR2 is SMNVEV (reference sequence). With V trimmed by 6 bases and J by 6 bases, 8 bases remained unmatched. In nucleotides, the CDR3 is TGTGCCAGCAGCTCCCGTCTAGCGGGAGTAAACATTCAGTACTTC. Its protein is CASSSRLAGVNIQYF.

The J gene is TRBJ2-5, the V gene TRBV5-1; TRBD2 matches at 13 bases. Germline V lookup: CDR1 SGHRS, CDR2 YFSETQ. The CDR3 has 16 residues. The trim removed 4 bases at V and 5 bases at J, leaving 8 bases unmatched. The CDR3 protein is CASSTRTSGSGETQYF. The CDR3 region has the DNA TGCGCCAGCAGCACCAGGACTAGCGGGAGCGGGGAGACCCAGTACTTC.

This chain joins TRBV21-1 and TRBJ1-5; TRBD1, the table's D call, was not compared with the DNA. TRBV21-1 is deemed a pseudogene. This CDR3 contains 14 residues. CDR3 residues: CASSEQGHNQPQHF. The CDR3 DNA reads as TGTGCCAGCAGCGAACAGGGGCACAATCAGCCCCAGCATTTT.